This note documents a single T cell receptor beta chain sequence. The target antigen is unknown. The data derive from a study of T cell responses to AZD1222 COVID-19 vaccine. Repertoires were generated with immunoSEQ multiplex PCR, while TCRdb's copy carries only in-frame clones and drops some. The sample consists of roughly 100,000 clones, 85% to 90% of them appearing once. The CDR3 extends over 15 amino acids. The germline CDR1 and CDR2 sequences are MNHEY and SVGAGI. Trimming removed 6 bases at V and 4 bases at J, with 16 bases between. The study, taken as a whole, reports: Vaccine-associated CD4 TCRs ranged over spike, dominating at 160-218 and 743-854. Spike-specific TCR depth and breadth grew after two AZD1222 doses. The donor cohort was predominantly white British with a female majority, and clonal diversity may have been underestimated.

The sample in question was peripheral blood, obtained on day 0 of AZD1222 vaccination. The receptor was derived from an adult in good health. The rearrangement links TRBV6-5 to TRBJ1-5; no reliable D call. CDR3 protein: CASRKLDRGNQPQHF. The CDR3 DNA reads TGTGCCAGCAGAAAACTCGATCGTGGGAATCAGCCCCAGCATTTT.